This T cell receptor (beta chain) was captured in a study of blood T cell repertoires in COVID-19. Germline V lookup: CDR1 LNHDA, CDR2 SQIVND (reference sequence). V lost 3 bases to trimming and J lost 5 bases, with 8 bases between them. There are 13 residues in the CDR3. In the original analysis: Estimation of nucleated cell counts relied on the amplification of reference gene primers. Assay used: immunoSEQ multiplex PCR; TCRdb lists only in-frame clones, some missing. The V and J calls and the clone size are those of that table, but D and trimming were determined from the DNA. The sample lists 300,000 to 350,000 clones, approximately 88% occurring once.

The genes are TRBV19 and TRBJ1-5; weak D call: TRBD1 (5 bases). The sample consisted of peripheral blood. This clonotype was obtained from a man aged 25 to 40 with COVID-19, enrolled during active disease. The CDR3 loop reads CASSIQGHQPQHF. DNA of the CDR3: TGTGCCAGTAGTATCCAGGGTCATCAGCCCCAGCATTTT.